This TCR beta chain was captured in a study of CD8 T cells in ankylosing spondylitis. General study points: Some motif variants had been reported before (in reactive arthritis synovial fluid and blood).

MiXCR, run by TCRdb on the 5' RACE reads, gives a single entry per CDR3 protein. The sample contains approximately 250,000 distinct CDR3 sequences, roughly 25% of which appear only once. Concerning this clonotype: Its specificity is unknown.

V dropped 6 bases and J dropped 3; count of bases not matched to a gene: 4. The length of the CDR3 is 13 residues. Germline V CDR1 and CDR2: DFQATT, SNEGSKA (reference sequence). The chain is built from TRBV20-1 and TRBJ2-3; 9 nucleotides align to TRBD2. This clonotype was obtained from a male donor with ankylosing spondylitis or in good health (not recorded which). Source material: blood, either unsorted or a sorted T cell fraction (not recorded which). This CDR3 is CSAREGATDTQYF. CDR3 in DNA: TGCAGTGCGCGGGAGGGGGCAACAGATACGCAGTATTTT.